The 21 T cell receptor beta chains below were found in one sample sequenced in a study of blood T cell repertoires in COVID-19. Repertoires were generated with immunoSEQ multiplex PCR, while TCRdb's copy carries only in-frame clones and drops some. The sample gives approximately 140,000 clones, roughly 90% of which show up once; more than 2% is in the top ten. Input material: peripheral blood. The source is an older man with active COVID-19.

The chain couples TRBV7-6 to TRBJ2-7; 7 bases are a match to TRBD2. V lost 4 bases, J lost 0 bases, and 6 bases stayed unmatched. Germline lookup yields CDR1 SGHVS and CDR2 FNYEAQ. The CDR3 length is 15 residues. The CDR3 sequence: CASSSGLVGSYEQYF. The CDR3 region has the DNA TGTGCCAGCAGCTCAGGACTAGTAGGCTCCTACGAGCAGTACTTC.

The CDR3 region has the DNA TGCGCCAGCAGCTCGGGACAGCCGAATGAAAAACTGTTTTTT. Protein product: CASSSGQPNEKLFF. This rearrangement joins TRBV5-1 to TRBJ1-4; TRBD1 aligns across 7 bases. Trimming at V came to 3 bases and at J to 5 bases, leaving 4 bases not matched to a gene. From germline, CDR1 is SGHRS and CDR2 YFSETQ. The CDR3 is 14 amino acids. Drawing the rest from reference TRBV5-1 and TRBJ1-4, the complete variable domain is KAGVTQTPRYLIKTRGQQVTLSCSPISGHRSVSWYQQTPGQGLQFLFEYFSETQRNKGNFPGRFSGRQFSNSRSEMNVSTLELGDSALYLCASSSGQPNEKLFFGSGTQLSVL.

The chain recombines TRBV7-9 with TRBJ2-2; TRBD1 agrees at 8 bases. Losses at the gene ends were 5 bases for V and 4 bases for J; bases not matched to a gene: 15. CDR1 and CDR2 (germline): SEHNR, FQNEAQ (reference sequence). This CDR3 has 18 amino acids. Written as DNA, the CDR3 is TGTGCCAGCAGCCCTTCGGGACAGGTAGACCGCCGCACCGGGGAGCTGTTTTTT. Protein sequence: CASSPSGQVDRRTGELFF.

The chain carries TRBV21-1 and TRBJ1-2; the table gives TRBD1 as D, unverified against the DNA. TRBV21-1 is noted as a pseudogene. The CDR3 extends over 19 amino acids. The CDR3 here is CASSKENWTGSLCNYGYTF. In DNA form, the CDR3 reads TGTGCCAGCAGCAAAGAAAACTGGACAGGGAGTTTGTGTAACTATGGCTACACCTTC.

The V and J genes are TRBV14 and TRBJ2-1, with a weak D call TRBD2 (6 bases). Trimming left V 1 base short and J 6 bases short, with 7 bases between. Germline CDR1 is SGHDN and CDR2 is FVKESK. The CDR3 is 13 residues long. The CDR3 is CASSQAGVNEQFF. In DNA form, the CDR3 reads TGTGCCAGCAGCCAAGCGGGAGTCAATGAGCAGTTCTTC.

V is TRBV19 and J is TRBJ2-3, with 7 nucleotides matching TRBD1. Germline-derived CDR1 and CDR2 are LNHDA and SQIVND (reference sequence). The trim removed 9 bases at V and 0 bases at J, leaving 6 bases unmatched. The CDR3 is 14 amino acids. The CDR3 bases are TGTGCCAGCACAGGACAGGATAGCACAGATACGCAGTATTTT. Encoded protein: CASTGQDSTDTQYF.

The V gene is TRBV2, the J gene TRBJ2-5, with a possible D match to TRBD1 (6 bases). This CDR3 comprises 13 residues. The germline V gene has CDR1 SNHLY and CDR2 FYNNEI. The V end lost 8 bases, the J end lost 5 bases, and 15 bases lay between the germline ends. The CDR3 spells CASLRGRAETQYF. DNA of the CDR3: TGTGCCAGCCTCAGGGGTCGGGCCGAGACCCAGTACTTC.

J is TRBJ2-7 and V is TRBV30; the D is unclear. CDR1 and CDR2 from the germline V gene are GTSNPN and SVGIG (reference sequence). V was cut by 0 bases and J by 5 bases, with 11 bases left in between. This CDR3 spans 13 amino acids. The CDR3 DNA follows: TGTGCCTGGAGTGTATGGCTGGCGGACGAGCAGTACTTC. This translates into CAWSVWLADEQYF. Filled out from reference TRBV30 and TRBJ2-7, the complete variable domain reads SQTIHQWPATLVQPVGSPLSLECTVEGTSNPNLYWYRQAAGRGLQLLFYSVGIGQISSEVPQNLSASRPQDRQFILSSKKLLLSDSGFYLCAWSVWLADEQYFGPGTRLTVT.

The chain is built from TRBV19 and TRBJ2-2; D perhaps matches TRBD1 (5 bases). The CDR3 covers 14 residues. Trimming removed 8 bases from V and 6 bases from J, with 16 bases in between. The germline V gene has CDR1 LNHDA and CDR2 SQIVND (reference sequence). In DNA form, the CDR3 reads TGTGCCAGTGGACCTCCAGGGCTAGCCGGGGAGCTGTTTTTT. It specifies CASGPPGLAGELFF. The entire variable domain, with the rest obtained from reference TRBV19 and TRBJ2-2, is as follows: DGGITQSPKYLFRKEGQNVTLSCEQNLNHDAMYWYRQDPGQGLRLIYYSQIVNDFQKGDIAEGYSVSREKKESFPLTVTSAQKNPTAFYLCASGPPGLAGELFFGEGSRLTVL.

This clone was detected a few times. The gene calls are TRBV5-4 and TRBJ2-7, with 9 nucleotides matching TRBD2. CDR1 SGHNT and CDR2 YYREEE come from the germline V gene (reference sequence). The CDR3 runs to 16 residues. V shed 2 bases, J shed 4 bases, and the junction held 10 bases outside the gene matches. The CDR3 reads CASSFPGTSSFYEQYF. DNA for the CDR3: TGTGCCAGCAGCTTCCCCGGGACTAGCAGCTTTTACGAGCAGTACTTC.

The chain has TRBV20-1 and TRBJ1-1; a weak D match, TRBD1 (6 bases). Germline CDR1 reads DFQATT; CDR2 reads SNEGSKA (reference sequence). The CDR3 has 11 residues. Trimming stripped 7 bases from V and 3 bases from J, with 9 bases between. The CDR3 protein is CSVGGHTEAFF. CDR3 in DNA: TGCAGTGTCGGGGGGCACACTGAAGCTTTCTTT.

V usage is TRBV28 and J usage is TRBJ1-2; D is possibly TRBD1 (6 bases). Germline V gene lookup returns CDR1 MDHEN and CDR2 SYDVKM. This CDR3 spans 15 amino acids. V was clipped by 6 bases and J by 8 bases, with 22 bases between them. CDR3 DNA: TGTGCCAGCAGAGACACAGGGATCCGTGTATCGGGCTACACCTTC. Its protein is CASRDTGIRVSGYTF.

The V call is TRBV5-6, the J call TRBJ1-4, with 8 positions matching TRBD1. The CDR3 is made up of 16 amino acids. Germline loops: CDR1 SGHDT, CDR2 YYEEEE. V shed 3 bases, J shed 0 bases, and the junction held 4 bases outside the gene matches. DNA of the CDR3: TGTGCCAGCAGCTCGACAGGGGTGACAACTAATGAAAAACTGTTTTTT. This encodes CASSSTGVTTNEKLFF.

A single count supports this clone. This chain links TRBV28 with TRBJ2-1; no clear D. The CDR3 covers 13 residues. The germline V gene has CDR1 MDHEN and CDR2 SYDVKM. V lost 5 bases and J 2 bases, leaving 7 bases between the germline ends. DNA for the CDR3: TGTGCCAGCAGTATCAGAACCTACAATGAGCAGTTCTTC. Protein sequence: CASSIRTYNEQFF.

This chain joins TRBV14 and TRBJ2-2, with 12 bases fitting TRBD2. After removal of 1 base from V and 3 bases from J, the junction contained 3 bases not matched to a gene. The CDR3 sequence is 17 residues long. From germline, CDR1 is SGHDN and CDR2 FVKESK. CDR3 residues: CASSQVTSGRYTGELFF. For the CDR3, the DNA is TGTGCCAGCAGCCAAGTAACTAGCGGGAGGTACACCGGGGAGCTGTTTTTT. The full variable domain, in which reference TRBV14 and TRBJ2-2 provide the parts outside the CDR3, is EAGVTQFPSHSVIEKGQTVTLRCDPISGHDNLYWYRRVMGKEIKFLLHFVKESKQDESGMPNNRFLAERTGGTYSTLKVQPAELEDSGVYFCASSQVTSGRYTGELFFGEGSRLTVL.

The rearrangement links TRBV6-1 to TRBJ1-5; 7 positions match TRBD1. Germline V lookup: CDR1 MNHNS, CDR2 SASEGT. CDR3 size: 15 residues. Trimming took 2 bases from V and 2 from J; bases not matched to a gene: 3. DNA of the CDR3: TGTGCCAGCAGTGAATTGACAGGGCGCAATCAGCCCCAGCATTTT. This codes for CASSELTGRNQPQHF.

The chain recombines TRBV27 with TRBJ2-3; D perhaps matches TRBD1 (5 bases). This CDR3 contains 13 residues. Trimming took 6 bases from V and 5 from J, leaving 12 bases between them. CDR1 is MNHEY, CDR2 SMNVEV, per germline (reference sequence). The CDR3 loop reads CASRRLQGDTQYF. CDR3 nucleotides: TGTGCCAGCAGGAGGCTCCAGGGAGATACGCAGTATTTT.

In nucleotides, the CDR3 is TGTGCCAGCAGTCCCACCCGGGACAATCAGCCCCAGCATTTT. It encodes CASSPTRDNQPQHF. The V call is TRBV28, the J call TRBJ1-5; D remains unclear. The CDR3 runs to 14 residues. Trimming removed 5 bases from V and 3 bases from J, with 11 bases in between. Germline lookup yields CDR1 MDHEN and CDR2 SYDVKM.

V usage is TRBV30 and J usage is TRBJ2-3; TRBD1 matches at 9 bases. This CDR3 is 14 amino acids long. CDR1 is GTSNPN and CDR2 is SVGIG in the germline V gene (reference sequence). The V gene end was trimmed by 3 bases and the J gene end by 9 bases; junction bases not matched to a gene: 10. CDR3 residues: CAWRGQGLKGTQYF. In DNA, the CDR3 is TGTGCCTGGAGAGGACAGGGGTTAAAGGGGACGCAGTATTTT. The full variable domain, completed using reference TRBV30 and TRBJ2-3, is SQTIHQWPATLVQPVGSPLSLECTVEGTSNPNLYWYRQAAGRGLQLLFYSVGIGQISSEVPQNLSASRPQDRQFILSSKKLLLSDSGFYLCAWRGQGLKGTQYFGPGTRLTVL.

The chain has TRBV4-2 and TRBJ2-7; 11 nucleotides align to TRBD2. Germline lookup yields CDR1 LGHNA and CDR2 YNFKEQ. CDR3 length equals 15 residues. Trimming cost V 4 bases and J 1 base; bases outside gene matches: 3. The CDR3 sequence is CASSRSGRASYEQYF. CDR3 nucleotides: TGTGCCAGCAGCCGTAGCGGGAGGGCTTCCTACGAGCAGTACTTC.

The chain is built from TRBV18 and TRBJ2-2; 8 nucleotides agree with TRBD2. Germline CDR1 KGHSH, CDR2 LQKENI. The CDR3 is made up of 18 amino acids. Trimming took 3 bases from V and 5 from J; bases not matched to a gene: 14. This CDR3 reads CASSPGSSGRFKTGELFF. CDR3 in DNA: TGTGCCAGCTCACCGGGGTCGAGCGGGAGATTTAAGACCGGGGAGCTGTTTTTT.